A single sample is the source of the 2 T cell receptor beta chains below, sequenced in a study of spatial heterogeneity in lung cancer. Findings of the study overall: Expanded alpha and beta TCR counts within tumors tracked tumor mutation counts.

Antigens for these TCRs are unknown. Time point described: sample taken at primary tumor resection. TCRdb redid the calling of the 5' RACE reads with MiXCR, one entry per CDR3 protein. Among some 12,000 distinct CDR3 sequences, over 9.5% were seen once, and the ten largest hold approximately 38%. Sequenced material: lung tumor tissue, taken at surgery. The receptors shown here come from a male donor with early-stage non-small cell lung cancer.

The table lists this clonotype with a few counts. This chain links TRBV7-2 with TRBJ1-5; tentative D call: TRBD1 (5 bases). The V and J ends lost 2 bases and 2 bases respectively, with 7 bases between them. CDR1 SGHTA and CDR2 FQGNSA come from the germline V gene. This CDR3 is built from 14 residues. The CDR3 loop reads CASSLRGGNQPQHF. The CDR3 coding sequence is TGTGCCAGCAGCTTACGGGGGGGCAATCAGCCCCAGCATTTT.

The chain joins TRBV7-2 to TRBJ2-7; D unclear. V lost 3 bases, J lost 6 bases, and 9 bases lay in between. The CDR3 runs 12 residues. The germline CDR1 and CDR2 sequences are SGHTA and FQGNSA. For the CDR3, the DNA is TGTGCCAGCAGCTTCCAGTATGGCGAGCAGTACTTC. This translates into CASSFQYGEQYF.